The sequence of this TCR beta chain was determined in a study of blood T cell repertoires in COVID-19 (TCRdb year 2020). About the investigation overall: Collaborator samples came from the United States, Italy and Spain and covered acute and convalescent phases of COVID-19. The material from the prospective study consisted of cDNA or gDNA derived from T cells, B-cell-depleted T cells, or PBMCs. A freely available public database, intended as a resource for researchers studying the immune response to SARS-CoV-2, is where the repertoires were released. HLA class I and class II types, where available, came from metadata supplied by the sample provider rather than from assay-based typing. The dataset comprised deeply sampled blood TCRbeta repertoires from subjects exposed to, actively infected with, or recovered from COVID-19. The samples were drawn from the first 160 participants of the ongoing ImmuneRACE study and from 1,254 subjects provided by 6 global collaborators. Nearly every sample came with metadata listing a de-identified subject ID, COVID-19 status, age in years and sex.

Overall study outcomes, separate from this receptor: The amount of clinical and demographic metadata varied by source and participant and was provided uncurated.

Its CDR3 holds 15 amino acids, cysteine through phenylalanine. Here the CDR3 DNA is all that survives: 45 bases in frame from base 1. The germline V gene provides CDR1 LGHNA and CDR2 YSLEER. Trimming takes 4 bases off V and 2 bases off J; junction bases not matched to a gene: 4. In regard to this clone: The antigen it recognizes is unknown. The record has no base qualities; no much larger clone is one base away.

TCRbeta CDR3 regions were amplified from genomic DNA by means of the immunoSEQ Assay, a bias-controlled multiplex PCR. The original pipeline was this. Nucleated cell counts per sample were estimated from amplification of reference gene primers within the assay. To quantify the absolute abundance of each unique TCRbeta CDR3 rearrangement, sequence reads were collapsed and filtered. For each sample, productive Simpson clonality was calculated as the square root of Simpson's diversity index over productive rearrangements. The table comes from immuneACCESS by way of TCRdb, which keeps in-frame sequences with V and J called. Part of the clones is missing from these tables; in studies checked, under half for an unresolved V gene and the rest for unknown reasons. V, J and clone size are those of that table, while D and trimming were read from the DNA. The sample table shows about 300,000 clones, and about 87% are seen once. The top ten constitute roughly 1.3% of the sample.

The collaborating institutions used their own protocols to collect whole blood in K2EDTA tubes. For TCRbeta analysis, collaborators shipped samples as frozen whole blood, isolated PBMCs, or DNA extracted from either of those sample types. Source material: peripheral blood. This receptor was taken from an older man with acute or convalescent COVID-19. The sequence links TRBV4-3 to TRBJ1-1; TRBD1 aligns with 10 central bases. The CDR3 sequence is CASSRWTGGNTEAFF. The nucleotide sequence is TGCGCCAGCAGCCGTTGGACAGGGGGAAACACTGAAGCTTTCTTT.